This T cell receptor (beta chain) was retrieved from a study of blood T cell repertoires in COVID-19. Whole-study context: From T cells, B-cell-depleted T cells, or PBMCs came the material, which was cDNA or gDNA.

The CDR3 contains 14 residues. Germline V gene lookup returns CDR1 LNHNV and CDR2 YYDKDF (reference sequence). V gave up 5 bases and J gave up 2 bases, with 10 bases separating them. Clones were sequenced by immunoSEQ multiplex PCR, and TCRdb holds only the in-frame ones, with some missing. The data contain under 250,000 clones, about 86% of them singletons. The material sequenced was peripheral blood. The receptor comes from a man aged 50 to 60 with active or convalescent COVID-19. This chain connects TRBV15 to TRBJ1-5, with D possibly matching TRBD1 (5 bases). CDR3 sequence (DNA): TGTGCCACCAGCGCAGGGTCCGGCAATCAGCCCCAGCATTTT. It specifies CATSAGSGNQPQHF.